Shown below are 30 T cell receptor beta chains from a single sample sequenced in a study of blood T cell repertoires in COVID-19. Repertoires were generated with immunoSEQ multiplex PCR, while TCRdb's copy carries only in-frame clones and drops some. The table lists 270,000 or so clones, approximately 88% of them singletons. The sample taken for sequencing was PBMCs or T cells enriched from blood (not recorded which). The receptors were gathered from a woman aged 35 to 49 with acute COVID-19.

The chain combines TRBV20-1 with TRBJ1-1; 8 bases are a match to TRBD1. CDR1 is DFQATT and CDR2 is SNEGSKA in the germline V gene (reference sequence). This CDR3 is built from 13 residues. The V gene end was trimmed by 3 bases and the J gene end by 4 bases; junction bases not matched to a gene: 4. The CDR3 DNA follows: TGCAGTGCTAGTCGGACAGGGACCACTGAAGCTTTCTTT. It specifies CSASRTGTTEAFF.

The rearrangement uses TRBV7-2 and TRBJ1-6, with TRBD1 as a possible D gene (5 bases). Trimming took off 1 base at V and 6 bases at J, with 10 bases between the two ends. The CDR3 totals 15 residues. CDR1 and CDR2 (germline): SGHTA, FQGNSA. In DNA, the CDR3 is TGTGCCAGCAGCTTAGTCTGGCAGGGTAATTCACCCCTCCACTTT. Residues: CASSLVWQGNSPLHF.

The genes are TRBV4-3 and TRBJ1-2; D gene ambiguous. The germline V gene has CDR1 LGHNA and CDR2 YSLEER. There are 16 residues in the CDR3. V lost 0 bases and J lost 1, with 12 bases in between. CDR3 amino acids: CASSQDPGLYNYGYTF. The CDR3 bases are TGCGCCAGCAGCCAAGATCCCGGACTCTATAACTATGGCTACACCTTC.

V is TRBV5-1 and J is TRBJ2-3; TRBD2 aligns across 7 bases. The V gene's germline CDR1 is SGHRS and CDR2 YFSETQ. This CDR3 comprises 16 residues. Trimming at V came to 0 bases and at J to 2 bases, leaving 6 bases not matched to a gene. The CDR3 loop reads CASSLATAGPTDTQYF. Written as DNA, the CDR3 is TGCGCCAGCAGCTTGGCCACAGCGGGGCCCACAGATACGCAGTATTTT. The full variable domain, rest sourced from reference TRBV5-1 and TRBJ2-3, is KAGVTQTPRYLIKTRGQQVTLSCSPISGHRSVSWYQQTPGQGLQFLFEYFSETQRNKGNFPGRFSGRQFSNSRSEMNVSTLELGDSALYLCASSLATAGPTDTQYFGPGTRLTVL.

This clone was seen a few times. CDR3 DNA: TGCGCCAGCAGCTTGGTGCGGGACGAGTCGCCCCAGTACTTC. Translating gives CASSLVRDESPQYF. The chain links TRBV5-1 to TRBJ2-5, with D perhaps TRBD2 (6 bases). CDR3 length equals 14 residues. CDR1 is SGHRS, CDR2 YFSETQ, per germline. V was cut by 0 bases and J by 9 bases, with 15 bases left in between. The full variable domain, its missing parts supplied by reference TRBV5-1 and TRBJ2-5, is KAGVTQTPRYLIKTRGQQVTLSCSPISGHRSVSWYQQTPGQGLQFLFEYFSETQRNKGNFPGRFSGRQFSNSRSEMNVSTLELGDSALYLCASSLVRDESPQYFGPGTRLLVL.

The sample holds one count of this clone. The chain employs TRBV7-9 and TRBJ1-6; 7 bases map to TRBD1. Germline lookup yields CDR1 SEHNR and CDR2 FQNEAQ (reference sequence). The CDR3 totals 14 residues. Losses at the gene ends were 5 bases for V and 10 bases for J; bases not matched to a gene: 8. The CDR3 is CASSGNRGESPLHF. CDR3 nucleotides: TGTGCCAGCAGCGGAAACAGGGGCGAGTCACCCCTCCACTTT.

The chain joins TRBV30 to TRBJ1-2; 9 nucleotides agree with TRBD1. The junction had 3 bases not matched to a gene; V was cut back by 0 bases and J by 7 bases. The germline V gene encodes CDR1 GTSNPN and CDR2 SVGIG (reference sequence). The CDR3 covers 13 residues. The CDR3 here is CAWSVQGAGGYTF. CDR3 nucleotide sequence: TGTGCCTGGAGTGTACAGGGGGCGGGTGGCTACACCTTC.

The chain couples TRBV5-1 to TRBJ2-7, with a weak D call TRBD1 (5 bases). CDR3 length: 13 residues. Germline V gives CDR1 SGHRS, CDR2 YFSETQ. V was pared by 4 bases and J by 4 bases, with 12 bases between. The CDR3 region is CASSPQGEYEQYV. As DNA, the CDR3 is TGCGCCAGCAGCCCCCAGGGCGAGTACGAGCAGTACGTC.

This clone has just one count. The chain uses TRBV11-2 and TRBJ1-1; tentative D call: TRBD1 (6 bases). CDR1 is SGHAT, CDR2 FQNNGV, per germline. Trimming stripped 5 bases from V and 2 bases from J, with 12 bases between. CDR3 length: 14 residues. The CDR3 loop is CASSLNRANTEAFF. In DNA, the CDR3 is TGTGCCAGCAGCCTCAACAGGGCTAACACTGAAGCTTTCTTT.

The rearrangement links TRBV7-8 to TRBJ2-3; a weak D match, TRBD2 (6 bases). Per germline, CDR1 SGHVS and CDR2 FQNEAQ. This CDR3 comprises 15 residues. Trimming cost V 1 base and J 1 base, with 9 bases left between them. The CDR3 DNA reads TGTGCCAGCAGCTTAGTATGGGGGGGCACAGATACGCAGTATTTT. It is translated as CASSLVWGGTDTQYF.

The chain links TRBV5-4 to TRBJ1-4, with 8 bases identical to TRBD1. Per germline, CDR1 SGHNT and CDR2 YYREEE (reference sequence). This CDR3 has 17 residues. Unmatched junction bases numbered 14, after V lost 4 bases and J lost 6 bases. DNA for the CDR3: TGTGCCAGCAGCCCGGGACAGGTCAGGGCAAGGGATGAAAAACTGTTTTTT. Translating it yields CASSPGQVRARDEKLFF.

V usage is TRBV5-1 and J usage is TRBJ2-3, with D unresolved. The V end was cut by 4 bases, the J end by 4 bases, with 7 bases between. This CDR3 is 12 amino acids long. Looked up from germline, CDR1 is SGHRS and CDR2 is YFSETQ. The CDR3 loop reads CASSPPADTQYF. The CDR3, as DNA: TGCGCCAGCAGCCCGCCAGCAGATACGCAGTATTTT.

The chain employs TRBV15 and TRBJ1-1; D is ambiguous. CDR3 size: 12 residues. Germline V gives CDR1 LNHNV, CDR2 YYDKDF (reference sequence). V lost 5 bases and J 7 bases, leaving 11 bases between the germline ends. Here the CDR3 DNA reads TGTGCCACCAGCTCTGATCGGGGTGAAGCTTTCTTT. Protein sequence: CATSSDRGEAFF.

There are a few counts of this clone. This chain connects TRBV11-2 to TRBJ1-1, with D tentatively TRBD1 (5 bases). V was cut by 0 bases and J by 3 bases, with 17 bases left in between. The germline V gene has CDR1 SGHAT and CDR2 FQNNGV. This CDR3 comprises 17 residues. Written as DNA, the CDR3 is TGTGCCAGCAGCTTAGATCAGGGTCGGATCCCAGACACTGAAGCTTTCTTT. Residues: CASSLDQGRIPDTEAFF.

The chain links TRBV3-1 (or the pseudogene TRBV3-2) to TRBJ2-7; the match to TRBD2 covers 8 bases. J was trimmed by 6 bases and V by 4 bases; bases with no gene match: 5. From germline, CDR1 is LGHDT and CDR2 YNNKEL (reference sequence). The CDR3 is 13 amino acids. The CDR3 DNA reads TGTGCCAGCAGCCTGGGACTAGTCCCCGAGCAGTACTTC. It yields the protein CASSLGLVPEQYF.

The chain has TRBV6-6 and TRBJ2-3; TRBD1 agrees at 7 bases. V lost 5 bases, J lost 0 bases, and 11 bases stayed unmatched. CDR1 is MNHNY, CDR2 SVGAGI, per germline (reference sequence). This CDR3 is 17 amino acids long. Here the CDR3 reads CASSRHGTETSTDTQYF. CDR3 nucleotides: TGTGCCAGCAGTCGCCATGGGACAGAGACTAGCACAGATACGCAGTATTTT.

V gene TRBV4-3 combines with J gene TRBJ1-1; 8 bases map to TRBD1. The J segment lost 4 bases and the V segment lost 5 bases, leaving 3 bases of the junction unmatched. The CDR3 runs 13 residues. Germline CDR1 and CDR2: LGHNA and YSLEER. CDR3 bases: TGCGCCAGCAGCTATGACAGGGGCACTGAAGCTTTCTTT. It yields the protein CASSYDRGTEAFF.

V gene TRBV28 combines with J gene TRBJ1-1; the match to TRBD1 covers 9 bases. The CDR3 is 16 residues long. The V segment lost 5 bases and the J segment 8 bases; nucleotides outside the gene matches: 15. Germline V lookup: CDR1 MDHEN, CDR2 SYDVKM. Here the CDR3 reads CASSPSLGTGKPEAFF. CDR3 sequence (DNA): TGTGCCAGCAGTCCCTCCTTAGGGACAGGGAAGCCCGAAGCTTTCTTT. Complete variable domain (other parts from reference TRBV28 and TRBJ1-1): DVKVTQSSRYLVKRTGEKVFLECVQDMDHENMFWYRQDPGLGLRLIYFSYDVKMKEKGDIPEGYSVSREKKERFSLILESASTNQTSMYLCASSPSLGTGKPEAFFGQGTRLTVV.

The chain uses TRBV9 and TRBJ2-3, with a tentative D call TRBD2 (6 bases). The CDR3 has 16 amino acids. The germline V gene encodes CDR1 SGDLS and CDR2 YYNGEE. The V gene lost 0 bases and the J gene lost 3 bases, with 14 bases spanning the gap. The CDR3 DNA follows: TGTGCCAGCAGCGTAGGGGGCGGGACGAGGACAGATACGCAGTATTTT. Protein: CASSVGGGTRTDTQYF.

The chain combines TRBV18 with TRBJ2-2; D is unresolved. Germline V gene data show CDR1 as KGHSH and CDR2 as LQKENI. The CDR3 has 15 residues. V was trimmed by 0 bases and J by 1 base, leaving 6 bases between them. CDR3 protein: CASSPPSENTGELFF. The CDR3 coding sequence is TGTGCCAGCTCACCACCGTCAGAGAACACCGGGGAGCTGTTTTTT. Variable domain in full (rest from reference TRBV18 and TRBJ2-2): NAGVMQNPRHLVRRRGQEARLRCSPMKGHSHVYWYRQLPEEGLKFMVYLQKENIIDESGMPKERFSAEFPKEGPSILRIQQVVRGDSAAYFCASSPPSENTGELFFGEGSRLTVL.

The genes are TRBV7-3 and TRBJ2-2; TRBD2 agrees at 7 bases. The junction had 10 bases not matched to a gene; V was cut back by 5 bases and J by 1 base. The CDR3 covers 17 residues. The V gene's germline CDR1 is SGHTA and CDR2 FQGTGA. The CDR3 protein is CASSHPSSGLNTGELFF. CDR3 DNA sequence: TGTGCCAGCAGCCATCCGTCTAGCGGACTGAACACCGGGGAGCTGTTTTTT.

The chain carries TRBV19 and TRBJ2-2; tentatively, D is TRBD1 (6 bases). V lost 3 bases and J lost 5, with 16 bases in between. CDR3 size: 16 residues. Germline lookup yields CDR1 LNHDA and CDR2 SQIVND (reference sequence). The CDR3 coding sequence is TGTGCCAGTAGTATCTTGCAGGGGAAAGGAACCGGGGAGCTGTTTTTT. Encoded protein: CASSILQGKGTGELFF.

V gene TRBV4-3 combines with J gene TRBJ2-3, with D uncertain. This CDR3 has 14 residues. V was clipped by 0 bases and J by 2 bases, with 6 bases between them. Germline CDR1 reads LGHNA; CDR2 reads YSLEER. The CDR3 is CASSQDPFTDTQYF. The CDR3 bases are TGCGCCAGCAGCCAAGATCCTTTCACAGATACGCAGTATTTT.

The rearrangement uses TRBV19 and TRBJ2-1; 9 bases are shared with TRBD2. V lost 4 bases to trimming and J lost 6 bases; unmatched junction nucleotides: 1. This CDR3 has 13 amino acids. The germline V gene encodes CDR1 LNHDA and CDR2 SQIVND (reference sequence). For the CDR3, the DNA is TGTGCCAGTAGTACTAGCGGGATCAATGAGCAGTTCTTC. Translation gives CASSTSGINEQFF. Complete variable domain (other parts from reference TRBV19 and TRBJ2-1): DGGITQSPKYLFRKEGQNVTLSCEQNLNHDAMYWYRQDPGQGLRLIYYSQIVNDFQKGDIAEGYSVSREKKESFPLTVTSAQKNPTAFYLCASSTSGINEQFFGPGTRLTVL.

V is TRBV5-1 and J is TRBJ2-1, with 7 bases that match TRBD1. The junction had 7 bases not matched to a gene; V was cut back by 0 bases and J by 7 bases. The length of the CDR3 is 15 residues. Germline V gives CDR1 SGHRS, CDR2 YFSETQ. CDR3 region: CASSLVQGVGNEQFF. CDR3 DNA: TGCGCCAGCAGCTTGGTTCAGGGGGTAGGTAATGAGCAGTTCTTC.

The V gene is TRBV5-4, the J gene TRBJ2-4; the match to TRBD1 covers 9 bases. The CDR3 length is 17 residues. The V segment lost 3 bases and the J segment 0 bases; nucleotides outside the gene matches: 7. CDR1 SGHNT and CDR2 YYREEE come from the germline V gene (reference sequence). The CDR3 region has the DNA TGTGCCAGCAGCTCTCCGGGACAGGGAGTAGCCAAAAACATTCAGTACTTC. Translation: CASSSPGQGVAKNIQYF.

The rearrangement joins TRBV5-1 to TRBJ2-7, with 11 positions matching TRBD1. Germline CDR1 reads SGHRS; CDR2 reads YFSETQ. Trimming cost V 4 bases and J 11 bases; bases outside gene matches: 11. The CDR3 is 14 residues long. CDR3 DNA sequence: TGCGCCAGCAGCGCGAACCCCGGACAGGGGGCGAAGTACTTC. This encodes CASSANPGQGAKYF.

The rearrangement links TRBV7-2 to TRBJ1-1, with TRBD1 matching over 8 bases. J was trimmed by 1 base and V by 6 bases; bases with no gene match: 7. This CDR3 region has 15 residues. Germline lookup yields CDR1 SGHTA and CDR2 FQGNSA. The CDR3 loop reads CASRMLDRANTEAFF. As DNA, the CDR3 is TGTGCCAGCAGAATGCTGGACAGGGCGAACACTGAAGCTTTCTTT.

The V call is TRBV7-9, the J call TRBJ1-6, with a tentative D call TRBD1 (5 bases). V lost 2 bases to trimming and J lost 7 bases, with 9 bases between them. Germline V CDR1 and CDR2: SEHNR, FQNEAQ (reference sequence). The CDR3 loop spans 14 amino acids. CDR3 bases: TGTGCCAGCAGCTTAATGGGGGGGAATTCACCCCTCCACTTT. Its protein product is CASSLMGGNSPLHF.

This chain connects TRBV30 to TRBJ2-1; possibly TRBD2 for D (6 bases). The V and J ends lost 2 bases and 3 bases respectively, with 11 bases between them. Germline V gene lookup returns CDR1 GTSNPN and CDR2 SVGIG (reference sequence). The CDR3 length is 14 residues. The CDR3, as DNA: TGTGCCTGGAGTAGGCGGGGCCTCTACAATGAGCAGTTCTTC. Encoded protein: CAWSRRGLYNEQFF. The variable domain in full, with the rest retrieved from reference TRBV30 and TRBJ2-1, is SQTIHQWPATLVQPVGSPLSLECTVEGTSNPNLYWYRQAAGRGLQLLFYSVGIGQISSEVPQNLSASRPQDRQFILSSKKLLLSDSGFYLCAWSRRGLYNEQFFGPGTRLTVL.